This entry concerns a single T cell receptor beta chain. As yet, its antigen is unknown. This record belongs to a study of response to subunit inactivated influenza vaccine. Study-level results: Authors suggested that a seasonal influenza vaccination recruits few new T cells each time.

The CDR3 consists of 13 residues. V shed 1 base and J shed 8 bases, with 8 bases lying between them. The V gene's germline CDR1 is SGHAT and CDR2 FQNNGV. Via MiXCR, TCRdb re-called the RT-PCR reads, giving one row per CDR3 protein. Of a few hundred thousand distinct CDR3 sequences in the sample, roughly 22% were seen once. This receptor was identified in a man aged 45 to 75 who received an inactivated influenza vaccine. The rearrangement links TRBV11-2 to TRBJ1-4; D gene unclear. The sequencing here drew on PBMCs from blood, taken less than 22 months after vaccination. In DNA form, the CDR3 reads TGTGCCAGCAGCTTAGGTACGGGAGAAAAACTGTTTTTT. Its protein product is CASSLGTGEKLFF.